Listed below are T cell receptor beta chains from one sample, sequenced in a study of blood T cell repertoires in COVID-19. Assay: immunoSEQ multiplex PCR; the TCRdb copy retains only in-frame clones and omits some. Altogether 240,000 or so clones are present, 70% to 90% being singletons, with the ten largest covering approximately 7%. Sequencing was carried out using peripheral blood. The receptors shown here come from a woman aged 70-85 years with active or convalescent COVID-19. CDR3s leave out the opening cysteine and the closing phenylalanine or tryptophan. The D gene is left open where the match is weak. Expanded clones are given a class, and other clones once, few, many or no size at all.

.	TRBV5-6	.	ASSLTPGIVSGNTIY
.	TRBV7-2	TRBD2	ASSFRLATVQETQY
.	TRBV28	.	ASIEDRRVNEKLF
.	TRBV6-2/TRBV6-3	.	ASSPLGGMNEKLF
.	TRBV6-5	.	ASSTRRQVQETQY
.	TRBV6-1	.	ASSEARPMIGYT
.	TRBV5-6	.	ATYPAGGTAGELF
.	TRBV7-2	TRBD2	ASSLTLAGGLDTQY
once	TRBV4-3	.	ASSQVTGYGYT
.	TRBV14	TRBD1	ASSRQGGGGTEAF
.	TRBV6-5	.	ASSRAGDIEKLF
.	TRBV18	TRBD1	ASSPWTGGISGELF
once	TRBV5-8	TRBD1	ASSWGQGTAEAF
.	TRBV19	.	ASRTEVLNYGYT
.	TRBV6-2/TRBV6-3	.	ASSWQGAPSGANVLT
once	TRBV2	TRBD1	ASIGQGEVEQY
.	TRBV3-1/TRBV3-2	TRBD1	ASSQDTGGGNTIY
.	TRBV9	TRBD2	ASSVESGGRMRTNVLT
.	TRBV19	.	ASTSRTPEAF
few	TRBV5-1	.	ASSLDPNRNGYT
.	TRBV7-2	TRBD2	ASSTPSGGAGTQY
.	TRBV9	.	ASSVAVGSGANVLT
.	TRBV5-4	.	ASSPEGLYGPAGELF
.	TRBV11-2	.	ASRAPYGSSYNSPLH
once	TRBV18	TRBD1	ASSPTFTGGAGTEAF
.	TRBV19	TRBD1	ASSPGGQGATINNQPQH
.	TRBV3-1/TRBV3-2	TRBD1	ASNDRSTGGTEAF
.	TRBV19	.	ASSLGRQETQY
few	TRBV6-5	.	ASMAGSSTDTQY
.	TRBV28	TRBD2	ASWGGTMQF
.	TRBV3-1/TRBV3-2	TRBD2	ASSRPLAGGNGEQF
.	TRBV10-2	.	ASSNAGRADTQY